Listed below are T cell receptor beta chains from one sample, sequenced in a study of vaccination effects on CD4 cells after COVID-19. Using immunoSEQ multiplex PCR, the repertoire was profiled, and TCRdb retains in-frame clones only, with some absent. The sample yields approximately 30,000 clones, 60% to 80% seen once. For these receptors, no antigen is known. The sample consisted of CD4+ T cells from PBMCs cultured without peptide, taken before COVID-19 vaccination. The receptors were gathered from a human donor who received a COVID-19 vaccine. The CDR3 runs from the conserved cysteine through the conserved F or W. A D gene is named only where the DNA matches it firmly. Part of the rows lack a size; the others show once, few, many or a class for expanded clones.

CDR3nt | CDR3aa | d_gene | v_gene | abundance | j_gene
TGCGCCAGCAGCGGTAGAACGGAGAACACTGAAGCTTTCTTT | CASSGRTENTEAFF | NA | TRBV4-1 | few | TRBJ1-1
TGTGCCAGCAGCCGCGCACAGGCGGAATACAATGAGCAGTTCTTC | CASSRAQAEYNEQFF | NA | TRBV11-2 | few | TRBJ2-1
TGCGCCAGCAGCTCCCGACAGGGAAGCGTGGAAACTGAAGCTTTCTTT | CASSSRQGSVETEAFF | TRBD1 | TRBV5-1 | NA | TRBJ1-1
TGTGCTAGTGCCAAGACAGTTCAGGGATTCACTGAAGCTTTCTTT | CASAKTVQGFTEAFF | NA | TRBV12-5 | few | TRBJ1-1
TGTGCCAGCAGCCCCGAAGGGTCCTTACCCACCTACGAGCAGTACTTC | CASSPEGSLPTYEQYF | NA | TRBV11-2 | NA | TRBJ2-7
TGCGCCAGCAGGCGTACGGGGCAGACGAATGAGCAGTTCTTC | CASRRTGQTNEQFF | NA | TRBV5-1 | NA | TRBJ2-1
TGCAGCGTTGAAGTAACAGGGGGCACTGAAGCTTTCTTT | CSVEVTGGTEAFF | TRBD1 | TRBV29-1 | NA | TRBJ1-1
TGTGCCACCAGCAGCGGGAGCGGCACAGATACGCAGTATTTT | CATSSGSGTDTQYF | TRBD2 | TRBV24-1 | NA | TRBJ2-3
TGTGCCAGCAGTTACTATAGCGGGGGCGAGACCCAGTACTTC | CASSYYSGGETQYF | TRBD2 | TRBV6-5 | NA | TRBJ2-5
TGTGCCAGCAGCATGACTAGTATGAGAGATACGCAGTATTTT | CASSMTSMRDTQYF | NA | TRBV5-4 | few | TRBJ2-3
TGTGCCAGCAGCCAAGATCCCGCACGAAACACCGGGGAGCTGTTTTTT | CASSQDPARNTGELFF | NA | TRBV3-1/TRBV3-2 | NA | TRBJ2-2
TGCGCCAGCAGCCAAGTGTGGGGGCGGGGAGGCGCCTCCTACGAGCAGTACTTC | CASSQVWGRGGASYEQYF | NA | TRBV4-1 | once | TRBJ2-7
TGCGCCAGCAGCTTGGCCCTAGCGGGAGGGCGGAATGAGCAGTTCTTC | CASSLALAGGRNEQFF | TRBD2 | TRBV5-1 | few | TRBJ2-1
TGTGCCAGCGTGGGTAGTGGGGCCAACGTCCTGACTTTC | CASVGSGANVLTF | NA | TRBV6-5 | few | TRBJ2-6
TGCAGCGCGGGGACCGGTGGAGCTTTCTTT | CSAGTGGAFF | NA | TRBV29-1 | once | TRBJ1-1
TGTGCCAGCAGCTTGGATGGGACAGGGGGTATCGTCTATGGCTACACCTTC | CASSLDGTGGIVYGYTF | TRBD1 | TRBV5-5 | NA | TRBJ1-2
TGTGCCAGCAGCTACGGACACAGGGGGACTGAAGCTTTCTTT | CASSYGHRGTEAFF | TRBD1 | TRBV11-2 | NA | TRBJ1-1
TGTGCCAGCAGTTTGGGGGGGAGCTACGAGCAGTACTTC | CASSLGGSYEQYF | TRBD2 | TRBV27 | NA | TRBJ2-7
TGTGCCAGCAGTTCCCAGAGGGCCCGAGACTCTGGAAACACCATATATTTT | CASSSQRARDSGNTIYF | NA | TRBV6-2/TRBV6-3 | few | TRBJ1-3
TGTGCCAGAGCAGGCCTTGGGGGGTTCGAGGCCCAGTACTTC | CARAGLGGFEAQYF | NA | TRBV6-5 | NA | TRBJ2-5
TGTGCTAGTGGTTTGGGGAACTACGAGCAGTACTTC | CASGLGNYEQYF | NA | TRBV12-5 | NA | TRBJ2-7
TGTGCTAGTGGTTTGGCCCCGGGACAGGGGAACTATGGCTACACCTTC | CASGLAPGQGNYGYTF | TRBD1 | TRBV12-5 | few | TRBJ1-2
TGTGCCAGCAGCGGAGGGACAGCTTATCAGCCCCAGCATTTT | CASSGGTAYQPQHF | TRBD1 | TRBV6-6 | NA | TRBJ1-5
TGCGCCAGCAGCTTTAGGGGGTTAAGGTCTGGAAACACCATATATTTT | CASSFRGLRSGNTIYF | NA | TRBV5-1 | NA | TRBJ1-3
TGTGCCAGCAGCCAAGACTTTAGTACCCCCCAGACCGGGGAGGCCTGGATTTTT | CASSQDFSTPQTGEAWIF | NA | TRBV4-2 | NA | TRBJ1-4
TGTGCCAGCAGCTTGGAAGGACACACCTACGAGCAGTACTTC | CASSLEGHTYEQYF | NA | TRBV5-4 | NA | TRBJ2-7
TGTGCCAGCAGCTTGGTTGGAGGGTTGACTGAAGCTTTCTTT | CASSLVGGLTEAFF | NA | TRBV5-4 | NA | TRBJ1-1
TGTGCCAGCAGCTCAGGAGACCAGCGTTCCTACGAGCAGTACTTC | CASSSGDQRSYEQYF | NA | TRBV7-9 | NA | TRBJ2-7
TGCAGCGTCGACGGGCTGGGGGCGAGTGAGACCCAGTACTTC | CSVDGLGASETQYF | NA | TRBV29-1 | NA | TRBJ2-5
TGCGCCAGCCGGACAGGACGCGAGCAGTACTTC | CASRTGREQYF | TRBD1 | TRBV5-1 | NA | TRBJ2-7
TGTGCCAGCAGTTTGAGACGTATGGGCGAGCAGTACTTC | CASSLRRMGEQYF | NA | TRBV12-3/TRBV12-4 | few | TRBJ2-7
TGTGCCAGCACCCGGACAGGGCTGAACACTGAAGCTTTCTTT | CASTRTGLNTEAFF | TRBD1 | TRBV7-2 | NA | TRBJ1-1
TGTGCCAGCAGAATAGCGGGAGGGCCGAGAGAGCAGTACTTC | CASRIAGGPREQYF | TRBD2 | TRBV5-5 | NA | TRBJ2-7
TGTGCCAGCAGTTCCTACCCGAACACCGGGGAGCTGTTTTTT | CASSSYPNTGELFF | NA | TRBV27 | NA | TRBJ2-2
TGTGCCAGCAGTTTATGGGGCGTAGAGAACACTGAAGCTTTCTTT | CASSLWGVENTEAFF | NA | TRBV27 | NA | TRBJ1-1
TGTGCCAGCAGCTTCGGGAGGGGTAGCAATCAGCCCCAGCATTTT | CASSFGRGSNQPQHF | NA | TRBV7-8 | NA | TRBJ1-5
TGTGCCAGTAGTTTCCGACAGGTTAGATCGAACACTGAAGCTTTCTTT | CASSFRQVRSNTEAFF | NA | TRBV19 | medium-sized | TRBJ1-1
TGTGCCAGCAGCCAAGAACAGGGACTAGCGGGAGAAGATACGCAGTATTTT | CASSQEQGLAGEDTQYF | TRBD2 | TRBV3-1/TRBV3-2 | NA | TRBJ2-3
TGTGCCAGCAGCCCCTACATAGGCGTGGGAGGCTACACCTTC | CASSPYIGVGGYTF | NA | TRBV14 | few | TRBJ1-2
TGTGCCAGCAACACTTGGGGCAGGTTCGGTGAAGCTTTCTTT | CASNTWGRFGEAFF | NA | TRBV5-4 | few | TRBJ1-1
TGCGCCAGCAGCACGACAGGTTACTCCTACGAGCAGTACTTC | CASSTTGYSYEQYF | NA | TRBV10-1 | NA | TRBJ2-7
TGTGCCAGCAGTTACTCGAGTCTAGCGAGCGAGCAGTACTTC | CASSYSSLASEQYF | NA | TRBV6-5 | NA | TRBJ2-7
TGTGCCAGCAGCTTAATAGAGGGACGCGGCAGCCAGTACTTC | CASSLIEGRGSQYF | NA | TRBV7-2 | NA | TRBJ2-4
TGCGCCAGCAGTTTATTTGGACGACAGAACCGGATAGGGACTGAAGCTTTCTTT | CASSLFGRQNRIGTEAFF | NA | TRBV4-1 | NA | TRBJ1-1
TGTGCCAGTAGTTCGGGGCTTAACACTGAAGCTTTCTTT | CASSSGLNTEAFF | NA | TRBV19 | medium-sized | TRBJ1-1
TGTGCCAGCAGCTTCGCAAGACGGGGAAGCTCCTACGAGCAGTACTTC | CASSFARRGSSYEQYF | NA | TRBV11-2 | few | TRBJ2-7
TGTGCCAGCAGTGAAGGGACGGCGCGCGTTGGCTACACCTTC | CASSEGTARVGYTF | NA | TRBV6-1 | NA | TRBJ1-2
TGTGCCAGTAGAGGACAGGGGGCGACCCAGTACTTC | CASRGQGATQYF | TRBD1 | TRBV19 | NA | TRBJ2-5
TGTGCCACCGGAGCAGCTGGGTTTTACGAGCAGTACTTC | CATGAAGFYEQYF | NA | TRBV19 | NA | TRBJ2-7
TGCGCCCCTGGCTCCCGAAGGACCAGGGAGACCCAGTACTTC | CAPGSRRTRETQYF | NA | TRBV5-1 | NA | TRBJ2-5
TGTGCCAGCAGTGGAGGACGTTTGTCGGAAAAACTGTTTTTT | CASSGGRLSEKLFF | NA | TRBV2 | NA | TRBJ1-4
TGTGCCAGTAGTATAGAGTCGGGAACTGAAGCTTTCTTT | CASSIESGTEAFF | NA | TRBV19 | once | TRBJ1-1
TGCGCCAGCAGCTTGGTTGATCAGCCCCAGCATTTT | CASSLVDQPQHF | NA | TRBV5-1 | NA | TRBJ1-5
TGCGCCAGCAGTGATCGCGAGTATGAGCAGTTCTTC | CASSDREYEQFF | NA | TRBV10-1 | NA | TRBJ2-1
TGTGCCAGCAGGCAGGGGGTACGGGACGAGCAGTACTTC | CASRQGVRDEQYF | TRBD1 | TRBV12-3/TRBV12-4 | NA | TRBJ2-7
TGTGCCAGCAGGAGGGACAGGGGAACGAACACTGAAGCTTTCTTT | CASRRDRGTNTEAFF | TRBD1 | TRBV6-5 | NA | TRBJ1-1
TGTGCCAGCAGGCCCGGCTCCCTCCTCTATGGCTACACCTTC | CASRPGSLLYGYTF | NA | TRBV6-5 | NA | TRBJ1-2